This is a list of T cell receptor beta chains from one sample in a study of post-analysis software for immune sequencing data. TCRdb independently ran MiXCR on the PCR reads; one entry per CDR3 protein. The repertoire holds about 760,000 distinct CDR3 sequences, roughly 29% seen once, with around 0.56% in the top ten. Source material: blood. The receptors were sampled from a girl aged 5 to 17 with multiple sclerosis. The CDR3 runs from the conserved cysteine through the conserved F or W. A D gene is named only where the DNA matches it firmly. A row's size may be missing; if present it is once, few, many or a size class.

clone_size	d_call	cdr3_length	v_call	j_call	cdr3_nt	cdr3_aa
.	.	12	TRBV20-1	TRBJ2-5	TGCAGTGCCCCAGCGCCCGGGGAGACCCAGTACTTC	CSAPAPGETQYF
few	TRBD2	16	TRBV27	TRBJ2-1	TGTGCCAGCAGTCCCGATAGCGGGAGGCCGCACAATGAGCAGTTCTTC	CASSPDSGRPHNEQFF
few	.	13	TRBV6-5	TRBJ2-5	TGTGCCGCAGGGGGGATGAGGCAAGAGACCCAGTACTTC	CAAGGMRQETQYF
few	.	14	TRBV20-1	TRBJ2-1	TGCAGTGCTAGAGATGGAGGGGACTACAATGAGCAGTTCTTC	CSARDGGDYNEQFF
few	TRBD2	15	TRBV5-1	TRBJ2-3	TGCGCCAGCAGCTTGCAAACTAGCGGGTGGGATACGCAGTATTTT	CASSLQTSGWDTQYF
many	TRBD2	17	TRBV10-3	TRBJ2-1	TGTGCCATCAGTGAGACCACGCAAGCGGGGGCAAGGAATGAGCAGTTCTTC	CAISETTQAGARNEQFF
.	.	15	TRBV2	TRBJ2-3	TGTGCCAGCAGTGATGCGTCCTCAGGCACAGATACGCAGTATTTT	CASSDASSGTDTQYF
once	TRBD1	18	TRBV28	TRBJ1-5	TGTGCCAGCAGTCCCGGGACAGGGGGAAGCTATAGCAATCAGCCCCAGCATTTT	CASSPGTGGSYSNQPQHF
many	.	15	TRBV7-9	TRBJ1-2	TGTGCCAGCAGCTTAGCCCGCACTTCTAACTATGGCTACACCTTC	CASSLARTSNYGYTF
few	.	11	TRBV27	TRBJ2-7	TGTGCCAGTCGCACAGGCTACGAGCAGTACTTC	CASRTGYEQYF
.	TRBD1	16	TRBV6-6	TRBJ1-1	TGTGCCAGCAGTTACAAGACAGGGTCGCTTAACACTGAAGCTTTCTTT	CASSYKTGSLNTEAFF
.	.	15	TRBV6-5	TRBJ2-7	TGTGCCAGCAGAAGAACAGGTGGCGTCTCCTACGAGCAGTACTTC	CASRRTGGVSYEQYF
.	.	15	TRBV28	TRBJ1-2	TGTGCCAGCAGTACCTACTCGGACGGGATCTATGGCTACACCTTC	CASSTYSDGIYGYTF
.	.	14	TRBV5-4	TRBJ1-4	TGTGCCAGCAGCTTGGATACCGATCGTGAAAAACTGTTTTTT	CASSLDTDREKLFF
few	TRBD1	13	TRBV7-7	TRBJ2-1	TGTGCCAGCAGCTTCACCCGGACAGGAAAACAGTTCTTC	CASSFTRTGKQFF
many	.	14	TRBV20-1	TRBJ2-3	TGCAGTGCTAGAGCCGGGTACAGCACAGATACGCAGTATTTT	CSARAGYSTDTQYF
.	.	12	TRBV10-3	TRBJ1-2	TGTGCCATCGGGGGCAGGGGTGTCGGCTACACCTTC	CAIGGRGVGYTF
few	.	14	TRBV9	TRBJ2-7	TGTGCCAGCAGCCCCCGGAGGAAAGGGGGCGAGCAGTACTTC	CASSPRRKGGEQYF
.	.	13	TRBV27	TRBJ2-7	TGTGCCAGCAGTTTATTAGCAGAGTCCGAGCAGTACTTC	CASSLLAESEQYF
.	.	15	TRBV20-1	TRBJ1-5	TGCAGTGCTAGAGATACCGGGCTCGTCAATCAGCCCCAGCATTTT	CSARDTGLVNQPQHF
many	TRBD1	23	TRBV15	TRBJ2-4	TGTGCCACCAGCAGAGATCCCCAAATCGATTACCGGACAGGGGAGGTTTTCAAAAACATTCAGTACTTC	CATSRDPQIDYRTGEVFKNIQYF
few	.	13	TRBV10-3	TRBJ1-5	TGTGCCATCAGTGAGTCGGTCAATCAGCCCCAGCATTTT	CAISESVNQPQHF
few	TRBD1	16	TRBV5-4	TRBJ2-1	TGTGCCAGCAGCCACAAATCGGACAGGGACTTGGATGAGCAGTTCTTC	CASSHKSDRDLDEQFF